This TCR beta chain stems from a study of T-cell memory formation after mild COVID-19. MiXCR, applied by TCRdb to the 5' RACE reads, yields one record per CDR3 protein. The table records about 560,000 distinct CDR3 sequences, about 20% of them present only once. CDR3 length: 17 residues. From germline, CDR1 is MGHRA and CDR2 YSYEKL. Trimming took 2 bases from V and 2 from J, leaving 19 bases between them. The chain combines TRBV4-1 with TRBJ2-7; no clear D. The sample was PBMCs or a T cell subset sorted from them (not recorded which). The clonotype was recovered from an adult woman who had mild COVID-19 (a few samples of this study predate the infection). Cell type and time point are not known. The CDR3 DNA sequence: TGCGCCAGCAGCCAATTTCTTGGCGTTATCAGTCCCTACGAGCAGTACTTC. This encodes CASSQFLGVISPYEQYF.